This T cell receptor beta chain was recovered during a study of cytomegalovirus exposure and HLA in healthy donors. Comments on this clone: Antigen specificity is unknown.

It was the roughly 130-subject validation cohort, separate from the approximately 700-subject first cohort, to which the donors belonged. CDR1 and CDR2 (germline): SGHAT, FQNNGV. V dropped 0 bases and J dropped 3; count of bases not matched to a gene: 3. The CDR3 totals 17 residues. Produced via immunoSEQ multiplex PCR; TCRdb's table is partial and in-frame only. Of around 300,000 clones in the sample, 86% are singletons; the top ten hold roughly 1%. Overall study results and limits: Clusters of TCRs from the first cohort tended to co-occur in the roughly 120 validation repertoires (as a later analysis found). The authors confirmed in vitro that a few CMV-associated chains were specific for CMV antigens. There were 164 TCR beta chains listed as cytomegalovirus-associated.

Sequenced sample: PBMCs. The receptor comes from a woman between 18 and 29 years old in good health and CMV-seronegative. This chain joins TRBV11-2 and TRBJ2-1; 12 bases agree with TRBD2. CDR3 region: CASSLEGLAGLYNEQFF. The CDR3, as DNA: TGTGCCAGCAGCTTAGAGGGACTAGCGGGCCTCTACAATGAGCAGTTCTTC.